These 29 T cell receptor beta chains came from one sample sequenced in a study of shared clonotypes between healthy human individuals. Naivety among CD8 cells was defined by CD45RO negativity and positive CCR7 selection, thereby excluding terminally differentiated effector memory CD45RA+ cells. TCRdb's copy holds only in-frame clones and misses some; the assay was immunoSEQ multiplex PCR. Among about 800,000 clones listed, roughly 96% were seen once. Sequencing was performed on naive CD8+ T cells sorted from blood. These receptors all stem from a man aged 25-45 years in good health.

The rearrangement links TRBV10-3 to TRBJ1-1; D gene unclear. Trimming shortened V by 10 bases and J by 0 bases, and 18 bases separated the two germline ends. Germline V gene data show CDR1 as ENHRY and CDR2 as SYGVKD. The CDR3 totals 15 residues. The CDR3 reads CATQPTQALNTEAFF. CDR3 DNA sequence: TGTGCCACCCAACCAACCCAGGCCTTGAACACTGAAGCTTTCTTT.

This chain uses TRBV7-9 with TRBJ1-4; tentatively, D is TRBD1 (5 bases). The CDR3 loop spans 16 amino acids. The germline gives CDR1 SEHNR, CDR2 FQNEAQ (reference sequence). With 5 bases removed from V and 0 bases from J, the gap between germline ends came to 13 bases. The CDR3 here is CASSADISTTNEKLFF. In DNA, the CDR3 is TGTGCCAGCAGCGCGGACATATCGACAACTAATGAAAAACTGTTTTTT.

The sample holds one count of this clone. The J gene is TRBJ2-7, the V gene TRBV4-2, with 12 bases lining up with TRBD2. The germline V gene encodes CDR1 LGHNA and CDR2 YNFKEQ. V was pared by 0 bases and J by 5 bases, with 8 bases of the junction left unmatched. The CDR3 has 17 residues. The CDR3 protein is CASSQEGWTSGTDEQYF. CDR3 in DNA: TGTGCCAGCAGCCAAGAAGGCTGGACTAGCGGGACGGACGAGCAGTACTTC.

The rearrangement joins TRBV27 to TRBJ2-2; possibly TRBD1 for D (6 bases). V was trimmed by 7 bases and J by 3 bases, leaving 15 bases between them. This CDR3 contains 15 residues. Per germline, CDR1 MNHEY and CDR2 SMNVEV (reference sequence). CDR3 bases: TGTGCCAGCACCCCGTTGGGACAACACACCGGGGAGCTGTTTTTT. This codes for CASTPLGQHTGELFF.

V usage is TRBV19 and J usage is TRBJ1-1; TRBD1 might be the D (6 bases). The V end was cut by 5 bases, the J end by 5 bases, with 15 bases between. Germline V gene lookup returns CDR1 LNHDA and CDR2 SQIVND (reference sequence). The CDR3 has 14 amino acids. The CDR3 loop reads CASSSTGRGTEAFF. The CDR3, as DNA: TGTGCCAGTAGTTCAACAGGGCGGGGTACTGAAGCTTTCTTT.

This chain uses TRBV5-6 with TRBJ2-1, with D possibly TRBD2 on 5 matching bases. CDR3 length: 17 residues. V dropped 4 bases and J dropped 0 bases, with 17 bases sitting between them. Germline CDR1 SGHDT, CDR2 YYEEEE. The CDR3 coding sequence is TGTGCCAGCAGCCCAATGGTAACGGCGGGCTCCTACAATGAGCAGTTCTTC. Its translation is CASSPMVTAGSYNEQFF. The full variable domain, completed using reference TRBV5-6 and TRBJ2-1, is DAGVTQSPTHLIKTRGQQVTLRCSPKSGHDTVSWYQQALGQGPQFIFQYYEEEERQRGNFPDRFSGHQFPNYSSELNVNALLLGDSALYLCASSPMVTAGSYNEQFFGPGTRLTVL.

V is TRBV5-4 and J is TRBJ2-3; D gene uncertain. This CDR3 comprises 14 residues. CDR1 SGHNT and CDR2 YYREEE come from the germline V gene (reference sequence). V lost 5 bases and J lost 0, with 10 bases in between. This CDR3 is CASSILGSTDTQYF. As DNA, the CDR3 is TGTGCCAGCAGTATCTTAGGTAGCACAGATACGCAGTATTTT.

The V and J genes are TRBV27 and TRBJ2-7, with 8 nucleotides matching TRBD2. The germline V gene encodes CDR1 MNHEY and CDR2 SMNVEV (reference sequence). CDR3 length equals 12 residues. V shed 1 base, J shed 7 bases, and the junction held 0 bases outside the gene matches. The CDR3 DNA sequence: TGTGCCAGCAGTTTATTAGCGGGGGAGCAGTACTTC. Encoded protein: CASSLLAGEQYF.

This chain's CDR3 is CASSVLEGGEETQYF. DNA for the CDR3: TGTGCCAGCAGCGTACTTGAGGGAGGGGAAGAGACCCAGTACTTC. The chain combines TRBV9 with TRBJ2-5; 7 bases fit TRBD2. The CDR3 length is 15 residues. Unmatched junction bases numbered 6, after V lost 1 base and J lost 3 bases. Per the germline V gene, CDR1 is SGDLS and CDR2 is YYNGEE.

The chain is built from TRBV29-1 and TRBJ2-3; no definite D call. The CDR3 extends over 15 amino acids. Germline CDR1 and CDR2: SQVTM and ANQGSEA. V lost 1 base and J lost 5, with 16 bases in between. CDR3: CSVEGVLNREDTQYF. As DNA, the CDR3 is TGCAGCGTTGAAGGAGTATTAAACAGAGAAGATACGCAGTATTTT.

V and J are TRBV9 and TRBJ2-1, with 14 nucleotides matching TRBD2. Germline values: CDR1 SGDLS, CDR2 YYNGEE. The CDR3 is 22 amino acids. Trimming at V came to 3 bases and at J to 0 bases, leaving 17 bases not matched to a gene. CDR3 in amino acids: CASSDGTSGRKQGYGSYNEQFF. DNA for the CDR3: TGTGCCAGCAGCGACGGGACTAGCGGGAGAAAACAAGGCTACGGCTCCTACAATGAGCAGTTCTTC.

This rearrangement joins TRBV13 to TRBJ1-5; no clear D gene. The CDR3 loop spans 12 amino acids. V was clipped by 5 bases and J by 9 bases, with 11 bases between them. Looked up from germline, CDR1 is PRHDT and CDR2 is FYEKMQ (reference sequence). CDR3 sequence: CASSTKGRPQHF. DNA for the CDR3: TGTGCCAGCAGCACGAAAGGGAGGCCCCAGCATTTT.

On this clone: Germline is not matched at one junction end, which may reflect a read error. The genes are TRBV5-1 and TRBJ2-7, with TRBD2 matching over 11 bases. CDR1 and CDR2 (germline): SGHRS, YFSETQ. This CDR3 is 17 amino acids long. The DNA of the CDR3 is TGCGCCAGCGGCTTCGCGGACGGGACTAGCGGCTCCTACGAGCAGTACTTC. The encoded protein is CASGFADGTSGSYEQYF.

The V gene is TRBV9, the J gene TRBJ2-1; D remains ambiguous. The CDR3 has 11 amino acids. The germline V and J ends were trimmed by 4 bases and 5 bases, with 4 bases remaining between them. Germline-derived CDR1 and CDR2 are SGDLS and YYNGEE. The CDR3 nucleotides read TGTGCCAGCAGCCACAACAATGAGCAGTTCTTC. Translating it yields CASSHNNEQFF.

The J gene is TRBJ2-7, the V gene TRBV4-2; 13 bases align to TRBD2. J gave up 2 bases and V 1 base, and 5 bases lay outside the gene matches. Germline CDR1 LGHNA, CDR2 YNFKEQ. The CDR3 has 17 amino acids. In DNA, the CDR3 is TGTGCCAGCAGCCAAGTTGCACTAGCGGGAGGGCCCTACGAGCAGTACTTC. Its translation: CASSQVALAGGPYEQYF.

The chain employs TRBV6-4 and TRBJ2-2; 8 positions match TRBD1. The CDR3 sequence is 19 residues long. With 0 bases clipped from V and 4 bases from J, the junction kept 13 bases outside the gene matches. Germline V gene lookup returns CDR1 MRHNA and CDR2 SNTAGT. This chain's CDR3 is CASSDSIGGQGASTGELFF. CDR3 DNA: TGTGCCAGCAGTGACTCAATAGGAGGGCAGGGGGCTTCCACCGGGGAGCTGTTTTTT.

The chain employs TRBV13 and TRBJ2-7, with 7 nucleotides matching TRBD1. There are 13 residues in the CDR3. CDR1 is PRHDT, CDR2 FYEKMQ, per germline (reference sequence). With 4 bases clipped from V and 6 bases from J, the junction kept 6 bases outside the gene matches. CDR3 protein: CASSSRGYGEQYF. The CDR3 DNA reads TGTGCCAGCAGCTCCAGGGGGTATGGCGAGCAGTACTTC.

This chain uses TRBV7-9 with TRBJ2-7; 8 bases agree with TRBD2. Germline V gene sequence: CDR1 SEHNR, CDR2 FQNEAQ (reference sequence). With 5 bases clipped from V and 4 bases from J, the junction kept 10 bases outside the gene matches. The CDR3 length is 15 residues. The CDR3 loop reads CASSPIAGIKYEQYF. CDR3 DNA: TGTGCCAGCAGCCCCATAGCGGGAATTAAGTACGAGCAGTACTTC.

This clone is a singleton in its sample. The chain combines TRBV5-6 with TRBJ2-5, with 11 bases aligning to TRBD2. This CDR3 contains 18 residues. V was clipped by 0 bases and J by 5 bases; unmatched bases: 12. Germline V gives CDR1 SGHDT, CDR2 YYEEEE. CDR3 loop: CASSLAGTSGNFGETQYF. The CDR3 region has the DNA TGTGCCAGCAGCTTGGCCGGGACTAGCGGAAATTTTGGGGAGACCCAGTACTTC.

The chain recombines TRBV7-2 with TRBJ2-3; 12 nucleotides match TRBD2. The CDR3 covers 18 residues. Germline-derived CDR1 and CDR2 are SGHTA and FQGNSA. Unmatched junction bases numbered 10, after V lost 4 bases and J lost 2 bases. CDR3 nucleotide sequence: TGTGCCAGCAGCTCCGGGACTAGCGGGTACACCTACACAGATACGCAGTATTTT. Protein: CASSSGTSGYTYTDTQYF. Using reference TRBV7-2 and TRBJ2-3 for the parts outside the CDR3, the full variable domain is GAGVSQSPSNKVTEKGKDVELRCDPISGHTALYWYRQSLGQGLEFLIYFQGNSAPDKSGLPSDRFSAERTGGSVSTLTIQRTQQEDSAVYLCASSSGTSGYTYTDTQYFGPGTRLTVL.

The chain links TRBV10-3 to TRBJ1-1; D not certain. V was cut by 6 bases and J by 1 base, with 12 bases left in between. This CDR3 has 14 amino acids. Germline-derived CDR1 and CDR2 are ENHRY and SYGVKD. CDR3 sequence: CAISLRAANTEAFF. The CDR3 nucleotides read TGTGCCATCAGCCTCCGGGCCGCGAACACTGAAGCTTTCTTT.

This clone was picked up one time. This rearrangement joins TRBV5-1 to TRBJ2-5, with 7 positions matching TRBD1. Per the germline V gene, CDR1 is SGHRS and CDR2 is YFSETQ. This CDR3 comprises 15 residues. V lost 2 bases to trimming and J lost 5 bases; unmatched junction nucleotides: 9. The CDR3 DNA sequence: TGCGCCAGCAGCTTAAATATACAGGGGCCGGAGACCCAGTACTTC. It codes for CASSLNIQGPETQYF. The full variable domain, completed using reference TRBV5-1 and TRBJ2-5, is KAGVTQTPRYLIKTRGQQVTLSCSPISGHRSVSWYQQTPGQGLQFLFEYFSETQRNKGNFPGRFSGRQFSNSRSEMNVSTLELGDSALYLCASSLNIQGPETQYFGPGTRLLVL.

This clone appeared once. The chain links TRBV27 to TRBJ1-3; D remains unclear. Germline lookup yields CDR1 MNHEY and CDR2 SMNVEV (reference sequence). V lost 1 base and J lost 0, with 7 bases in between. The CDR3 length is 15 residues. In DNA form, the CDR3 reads TGTGCCAGCAGTTTATATGGAAGCTCTGGAAACACCATATATTTT. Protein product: CASSLYGSSGNTIYF.

The CDR3 DNA reads as TGCGCCAGCAGCTTTGGAGACAGGGGGGAAAAACTGTTTTTT. Amino acid sequence: CASSFGDRGEKLFF. The rearrangement uses TRBV5-1 and TRBJ1-4; 9 bases are a match to TRBD1. Germline trimming cut 2 bases from V and 8 bases from J; bases unmatched to any gene: 4. The CDR3 totals 14 residues. The germline gives CDR1 SGHRS, CDR2 YFSETQ. Drawing the rest from reference TRBV5-1 and TRBJ1-4, the complete variable domain is KAGVTQTPRYLIKTRGQQVTLSCSPISGHRSVSWYQQTPGQGLQFLFEYFSETQRNKGNFPGRFSGRQFSNSRSEMNVSTLELGDSALYLCASSFGDRGEKLFFGSGTQLSVL.

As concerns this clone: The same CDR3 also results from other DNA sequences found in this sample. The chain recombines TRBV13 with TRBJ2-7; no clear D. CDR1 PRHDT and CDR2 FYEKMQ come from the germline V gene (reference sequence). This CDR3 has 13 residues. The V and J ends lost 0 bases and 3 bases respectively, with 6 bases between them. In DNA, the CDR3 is TGTGCCAGCAGCTTAGGTTCCGTCTACGAGCAGTACTTC. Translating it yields CASSLGSVYEQYF.

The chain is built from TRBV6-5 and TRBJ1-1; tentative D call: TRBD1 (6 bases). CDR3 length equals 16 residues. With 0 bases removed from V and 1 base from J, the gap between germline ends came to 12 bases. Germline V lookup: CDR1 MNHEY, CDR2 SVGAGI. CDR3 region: CASSYSATGQNTEAFF. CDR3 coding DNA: TGTGCCAGCAGTTACTCCGCGACAGGTCAGAACACTGAAGCTTTCTTT.

CDR3 coding DNA: TGCAGCGTTGAAGATTACACGCCGACAGATACGCAGTATTTT. This encodes CSVEDYTPTDTQYF. The chain employs TRBV29-1 and TRBJ2-3; D gene uncertain. The CDR3 consists of 14 residues. Germline assignment: CDR1 SQVTM and CDR2 ANQGSEA. V gave up 0 bases and J gave up 3 bases, with 10 bases separating them.

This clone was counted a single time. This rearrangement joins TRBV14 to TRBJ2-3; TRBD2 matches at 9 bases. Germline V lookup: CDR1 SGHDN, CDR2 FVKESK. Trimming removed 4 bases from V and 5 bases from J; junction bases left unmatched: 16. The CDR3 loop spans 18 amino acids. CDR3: CASSPYPGGRAPVDTQYF. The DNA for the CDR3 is TGTGCCAGCAGCCCTTACCCCGGCGGGAGGGCACCAGTAGATACGCAGTATTTT.

The CDR3 sequence is CASSRHNEQFF. The DNA of the CDR3 is TGCGCCAGCAGCCGCCATAATGAGCAGTTCTTC. This chain connects TRBV4-1 to TRBJ2-1; D is undetermined. V was trimmed by 4 bases and J by 7 bases, leaving 5 bases between them. Germline V gene sequence: CDR1 MGHRA, CDR2 YSYEKL. The CDR3 runs to 11 residues.